Below are 23 T cell receptor beta chains sequenced from a single sample in a study of blood T cells in healthy people across ages. With a J-beta primer mix and a sample-barcoded 5' primer, a second PCR ran about 6 to 11 cycles. TCRdb recomputed calls from the 5' RACE reads with MiXCR, one row per CDR3 protein. The sample has roughly 830,000 distinct CDR3 sequences, roughly 60% seen once. Sequenced sample: blood. These receptors were taken from a man younger than 40 in good health.

The chain uses TRBV7-2 and TRBJ2-3; 7 bases are shared with TRBD2. This CDR3 comprises 14 residues. Trimming removed 5 bases from V and 2 bases from J; junction bases left unmatched: 4. CDR1 and CDR2 from the germline V gene are SGHTA and FQGNSA. CDR3 protein: CASSPTSPTDTQYF. Written as DNA, the CDR3 is TGTGCCAGCAGCCCGACTAGCCCCACAGATACGCAGTATTTT.

The V and J genes are TRBV7-2 and TRBJ2-7; D gene unclear. Germline lookup yields CDR1 SGHTA and CDR2 FQGNSA. V was shortened by 2 bases and J by 2 bases, with 10 bases between the two germline ends. The CDR3 loop spans 14 amino acids. CDR3: CASSLSPDTYEQYF. In nucleotides, the CDR3 is TGTGCCAGCAGCTTATCGCCGGATACCTACGAGCAGTACTTC.

The J gene is TRBJ2-7, the V gene TRBV28; D call uncertain. This CDR3 spans 13 amino acids. V was shortened by 5 bases and J by 2 bases, with 10 bases between the two germline ends. The germline V gene encodes CDR1 MDHEN and CDR2 SYDVKM. The CDR3 loop reads CASSETRAYEQYF. The CDR3 DNA sequence: TGTGCCAGCAGTGAGACGCGAGCCTACGAGCAGTACTTC.

The chain joins TRBV5-1 to TRBJ2-4; D is possibly TRBD1 or TRBD2 (6 bases each). The end of the DNA fits TRBJ2-7 better, so the J call may be wrong. The germline V gene has CDR1 SGHRS and CDR2 YFSETQ. The CDR3 has 17 residues. CDR3 loop: CASSLDTGAATGNEQYF. The CDR3, as DNA: TGCGCCAGCAGCTTGGATACGGGGGCCGCGACGGGGAACGAGCAGTACTTC.

This clonotype came up once. V usage is TRBV20-1 and J usage is TRBJ2-3; maybe TRBD1 (6 bases). Trimming pared 6 bases from V and 2 bases from J, leaving 12 bases between. The CDR3 length is 13 residues. Germline V lookup: CDR1 DFQATT, CDR2 SNEGSKA (reference sequence). The CDR3 nucleotides read TGCAGTGCAAACAGGGTCTCCACAGATACGCAGTATTTT. As protein: CSANRVSTDTQYF.

This chain connects TRBV20-1 to TRBJ1-5; TRBD1 matches 12 bases. Germline CDR1 is DFQATT and CDR2 is SNEGSKA (reference sequence). CDR3 length: 17 residues. The ends lost 5 bases at V and 6 bases at J; junction bases unmatched: 14. DNA for the CDR3: TGCAGTGCTGCCGGGACAGGGGGCGTTACGTTAGGTCAGCCCCAGCATTTT. It encodes CSAAGTGGVTLGQPQHF.

This clonotype has more than one count but fewer than ten. The rearrangement joins TRBV5-1 to TRBJ2-7; 7 nucleotides line up with TRBD2. This CDR3 has 14 residues. V was clipped by 1 base and J by 3 bases; unmatched bases: 4. In germline, CDR1 is SGHRS, CDR2 YFSETQ. DNA for the CDR3: TGCGCCAGCAGCTTGCATGGGAGGGACTACGAGCAGTACTTC. Translation: CASSLHGRDYEQYF.

The V call is TRBV5-1, the J call TRBJ1-4; D ambiguous. The CDR3 is 15 amino acids. Germline V lookup: CDR1 SGHRS, CDR2 YFSETQ. V dropped 1 base and J dropped 0 bases, with 7 bases sitting between them. The CDR3 is CASSLRWTTNEKLFF. The CDR3 bases are TGCGCCAGCAGCTTGAGGTGGACAACTAATGAAAAACTGTTTTTT.

The chain joins TRBV12-3 or TRBV12-4 to TRBJ2-7, with D tentatively TRBD1 or TRBD2 (5 bases each). The germline V and J ends were trimmed by 5 bases and 3 bases, with 14 bases remaining between them. CDR3 length: 14 amino acids. The CDR3 nucleotides are TGTGCCAGCAGTGAGACCGGGACGATCTACGAGCAGTACTTC. Protein product: CASSETGTIYEQYF.

The V gene is TRBV7-2, the J gene TRBJ1-6; 9 positions match TRBD1. This CDR3 region has 17 residues. Looked up from germline, CDR1 is SGHTA and CDR2 is FQGNSA. Trimming cost V 1 base and J 11 bases; bases outside gene matches: 12. The CDR3 DNA is TGTGCCAGCAGCTTAGAAGGCCGGAGGACAGGGGCGGCACCCCTCCACTTT. It is translated as CASSLEGRRTGAAPLHF.

The chain is built from TRBV12-3 or TRBV12-4 and TRBJ2-4; TRBD1 might be the D (8 bases). Deletions cut 5 bases from V and 13 bases from J, with 21 bases between. The CDR3 length is 14 residues. DNA for the CDR3: TGTGCCAGCAGTCAAACAGGGGGGGCCTTGGAGCAGTACTTC. Translation gives CASSQTGGALEQYF.

With regard to this clonotype: This sequence may be a read error, since a much larger clone differs from it by one base. The J gene is TRBJ2-3, the V gene TRBV10-3; the match to TRBD1 covers 7 bases. CDR3 size: 15 residues. Germline V gene data show CDR1 as ENHRY and CDR2 as SYGVKD. The CDR3 region is CAISGGDRPTDAQYF. The CDR3 DNA sequence: TGTGCCATCAGTGGTGGGGACAGACCCACAGATGCGCAGTATTTT.

The chain has TRBV4-3 and TRBJ2-1, with TRBD1 matching over 10 bases. Germline lookup yields CDR1 LGHNA and CDR2 YSLEER. V shed 0 bases and J 2 bases; nucleotides not matched to a gene: 4. CDR3 size: 17 residues. The CDR3: CASSQDPGTGAYNEQFF. For the CDR3, the DNA is TGCGCCAGCAGCCAAGACCCCGGGACAGGGGCCTACAATGAGCAGTTCTTC.

This clonotype was detected only a few times. The J gene is TRBJ2-5, the V gene TRBV29-1; D may match TRBD1 or TRBD2 (5 bases each). In germline, CDR1 is SQVTM, CDR2 ANQGSEA. V shed 2 bases and J shed 5 bases, with 15 bases lying between them. The CDR3 is 14 residues long. CDR3 amino acids: CSVESGTVLETQYF. CDR3 DNA: TGCAGCGTTGAATCAGGGACCGTATTGGAGACCCAGTACTTC.

The rearrangement uses TRBV7-3 and TRBJ2-1; D call uncertain. Trimming left V 1 base short and J 0 bases short, with 10 bases between. Germline assignment: CDR1 SGHTA and CDR2 FQGTGA. The CDR3 extends over 16 amino acids. This chain's CDR3 is CASSLNSLNSYNEQFF. The CDR3 coding sequence is TGTGCCAGCAGCTTAAATAGTCTGAACTCCTACAATGAGCAGTTCTTC.

The chain joins TRBV24-1 to TRBJ2-1, with D tentatively TRBD2 (7 bases). The J call is uncertain, as TRBJ2-7 better fits the DNA end. CDR3 size: 16 residues. Germline V gene lookup returns CDR1 KGHDR and CDR2 SFDVKD. The CDR3 reads CATSDLRGGAYNEQYF. CDR3 in DNA: TGTGCCACCAGTGATTTGAGGGGGGGGGCCTACAATGAGCAGTACTTC.

The chain couples TRBV28 to TRBJ2-5; 9 bases align to TRBD2. Losses at the gene ends were 7 bases for V and 1 base for J; bases not matched to a gene: 7. The CDR3 is 15 amino acids. Germline V gene sequence: CDR1 MDHEN, CDR2 SYDVKM. The CDR3 nucleotides are TGTGCCAGCACCGCGGGGGGGAGGGTCCAAGAGACCCAGTACTTC. As protein: CASTAGGRVQETQYF.

The rearrangement uses TRBV7-2 and TRBJ2-1; tentative D call: TRBD2 (7 bases). There are 15 residues in the CDR3. The V gene's germline CDR1 is SGHTA and CDR2 FQGNSA. V lost 0 bases to trimming and J lost 10 bases, with 16 bases between them. For the CDR3, the DNA is TGTGCCAGCAGCTTAGCGCCGGGGGGCTCCTACGAGCAGTTCTTC. Its translation: CASSLAPGGSYEQFF.

This chain uses TRBV9 with TRBJ2-1; TRBD1 matches 10 bases. The V gene end was trimmed by 1 base and the J gene end by 10 bases; junction bases not matched to a gene: 8. This CDR3 has 15 amino acids. CDR1 and CDR2 from the germline V gene are SGDLS and YYNGEE. The CDR3 bases are TGTGCCAGCAGCGTATCCGGGACAGGGGCCTACGAGCAGTTCTTC. Its protein product is CASSVSGTGAYEQFF.

The V gene is TRBV5-5, the J gene TRBJ2-7, with D possibly matching TRBD2 (5 bases). Trimming pared 4 bases from V and 0 bases from J, leaving 8 bases between. The CDR3 runs 13 residues. Germline loops: CDR1 SGHKS, CDR2 YYEKEE (reference sequence). The CDR3 is CASSPGNSYEQYF. The CDR3 nucleotides read TGTGCCAGCAGCCCGGGAAACTCCTACGAGCAGTACTTC.

This chain joins TRBV25-1 and TRBJ2-5; 8 nucleotides align to TRBD1. There are 12 residues in the CDR3. V gave up 6 bases and J gave up 11 bases; unmatched junction bases: 8. Looked up from germline, CDR1 is MGHDK and CDR2 is SYGVNS. This CDR3 reads CASRRTGTEQYF. CDR3 sequence (DNA): TGTGCCAGCAGGAGGACAGGGACGGAGCAGTACTTC.

The chain combines TRBV7-2 with TRBJ1-5; TRBD1 might be the D (6 bases). This CDR3 is built from 14 residues. Germline V lookup: CDR1 SGHTA, CDR2 FQGNSA. V lost 5 bases, J lost 6 bases, and 14 bases lay in between. The CDR3 sequence: CASSQTGPAQPQHF. The CDR3 DNA reads TGTGCCAGCAGCCAGACAGGCCCGGCTCAGCCCCAGCATTTT.

With respect to this clonotype: A much larger clone sits a single nucleotide away, making a read error possible. This chain connects TRBV29-1 to TRBJ2-5; 11 bases match TRBD1. Germline values: CDR1 SQVTM, CDR2 ANQGSEA. The CDR3 is made up of 13 amino acids. The V and J ends lost 6 bases and 11 bases, in that order; junction bases with no gene match: 11. CDR3 amino acids: CSVRTGGRTEQYF. The CDR3 DNA reads as TGCAGCGTCCGGACAGGGGGCCGGACTGAGCAGTACTTC.